These T cell receptor beta chains were read from a single sample in a study of blood T cell repertoires in COVID-19. Profiling relied on immunoSEQ multiplex PCR, and the TCRdb table lists in-frame clones only, not all of them. Of just over 300,000 clones in the sample, approximately 83% were seen once. Sample: PBMCs or T cells enriched from blood (not recorded which). The receptor source for this set is a young man who had recovered from COVID-19. Both conserved end residues are part of each CDR3.

CDR3aa,v_gene,j_gene
CASSADRGFNSPLHF,TRBV7-8,TRBJ1-6
CASGQGHGELFF,TRBV5-6,TRBJ2-2
CASSQMLRETQYF,TRBV14,TRBJ2-5
CASSNIGVGELFF,TRBV6-5,TRBJ2-2
CASSRSAGNTEAFF,TRBV6-5,TRBJ1-1
CSVEDRTVLSTDTQYF,TRBV29-1,TRBJ2-3
CASSLSETQYF,TRBV5-5,TRBJ2-5
CASGPRATNEKLFF,TRBV6-5,TRBJ1-4
CASSSTGRYTEAFF,TRBV7-2,TRBJ1-1
CASSQQGQDYSPLHF,TRBV7-9,TRBJ1-6
CASRGQGREQYF,TRBV2,TRBJ2-7
CASSTHPARVSEAFF,TRBV5-1,TRBJ1-1
CASRRSGVYTEAFF,TRBV19,TRBJ1-1
CASSQDRTAYNEQFF,TRBV4-3,TRBJ2-1
CASSFTGGAPDTQYF,TRBV7-9,TRBJ2-3
CASSLVRSHEQYF,TRBV27,TRBJ2-7
CASSFQGVEKLFF,TRBV2,TRBJ1-4
CASSQSGTPAYEQYF,TRBV3-1/TRBV3-2,TRBJ2-7
CASTSRQGVAFF,TRBV19,TRBJ1-1
CASSYPGQGNYGYTF,TRBV3-1/TRBV3-2,TRBJ1-2
CASSIVGAHQPQHF,TRBV19,TRBJ1-5
CASSSREGAYEQYF,TRBV5-1,TRBJ2-7